This T cell receptor beta chain originates from a study of Ad26.COV2.S vaccination and SARS-CoV-2 variants. For the study at large: In the study, Ad26.COV2.S was injected intramuscularly once, or twice 56 days apart. General study points: Vaccinees and placebo recipients showed similar non-spike TCR breadth. Substantial post-vaccination breadth of spike-specific CD8+ and CD4+ T cell responses was reported.

Turning to this clone: Antigen unknown.

Sequencing used immunoSEQ multiplex PCR; TCRdb keeps in-frame clones, though not all of them. The sample has 400,000 or so clones, roughly nine tenths seen once. Treatment of the sample: around 19 received Ad26.COV2.S at low or high dose, single or two shots; 5 received placebo; per-sample allocation not given. All samples were drawn on day 63, counting from the first vaccine or placebo injection. The CDR3 covers 13 residues. V lost 5 bases and J lost 7, with 15 bases in between. Germline lookup yields CDR1 SGHAT and CDR2 FQNNGV. The chain uses TRBV11-2 and TRBJ2-7, with TRBD2 as a possible D gene (5 bases). The clonotype originates from a person aged 18-65 years who received the Ad26.COV2.S COVID-19 vaccine or a placebo. The starting material was peripheral blood, obtained in a trial of Ad26.COV2.S vaccine versus placebo. CDR3 loop: CASSLRHGLEQYF. CDR3 nucleotides: TGTGCCAGCAGCCTTCGACACGGACTGGAGCAGTACTTC. The whole variable domain, filled in from reference TRBV11-2 and TRBJ2-7, reads EAGVAQSPRYKIIEKRQSVAFWCNPISGHATLYWYQQILGQGPKLLIQFQNNGVVDDSQLPKDRFSAERLKGVDSTLKIQPAKLEDSAVYLCASSLRHGLEQYFGPGTRLTVT.